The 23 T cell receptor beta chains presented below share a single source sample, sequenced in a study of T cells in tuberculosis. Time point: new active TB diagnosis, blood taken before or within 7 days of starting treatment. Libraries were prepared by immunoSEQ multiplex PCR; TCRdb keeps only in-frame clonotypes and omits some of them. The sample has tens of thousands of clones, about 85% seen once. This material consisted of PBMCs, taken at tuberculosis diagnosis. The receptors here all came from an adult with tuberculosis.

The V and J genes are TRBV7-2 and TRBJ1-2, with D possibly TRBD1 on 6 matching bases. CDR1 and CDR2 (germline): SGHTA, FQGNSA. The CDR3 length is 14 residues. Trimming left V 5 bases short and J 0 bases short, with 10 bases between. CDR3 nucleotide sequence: TGTGCCAGCAGCCTGGACAGAGCTAACTATGGCTACACCTTC. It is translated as CASSLDRANYGYTF.

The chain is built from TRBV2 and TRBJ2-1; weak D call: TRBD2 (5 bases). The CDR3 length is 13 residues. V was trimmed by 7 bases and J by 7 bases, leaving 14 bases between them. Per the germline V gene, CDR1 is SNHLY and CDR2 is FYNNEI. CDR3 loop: CASKSHGGNEQFF. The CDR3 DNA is TGTGCCAGCAAATCCCACGGCGGGAATGAGCAGTTCTTC.

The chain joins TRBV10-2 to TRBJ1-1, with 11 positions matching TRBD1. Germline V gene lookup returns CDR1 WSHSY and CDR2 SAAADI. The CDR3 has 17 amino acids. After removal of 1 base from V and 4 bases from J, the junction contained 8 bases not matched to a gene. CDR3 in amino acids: CASSEFGTGGKSTEAFF. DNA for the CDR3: TGCGCCAGCAGTGAGTTCGGGACAGGGGGTAAAAGCACTGAAGCTTTCTTT.

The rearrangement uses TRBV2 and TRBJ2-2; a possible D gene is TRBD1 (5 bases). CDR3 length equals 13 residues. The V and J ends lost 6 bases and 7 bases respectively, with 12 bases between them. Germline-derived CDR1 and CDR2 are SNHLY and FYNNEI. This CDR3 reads CASSAGWHGELFF. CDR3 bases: TGTGCCAGCAGCGCAGGGTGGCACGGGGAGCTGTTTTTT.

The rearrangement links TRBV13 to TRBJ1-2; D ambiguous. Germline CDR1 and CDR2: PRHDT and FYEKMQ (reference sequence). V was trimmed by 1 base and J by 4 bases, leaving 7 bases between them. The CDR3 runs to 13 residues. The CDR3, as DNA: TGTGCCAGCAGCTTAGCCGAGTTCTATGGCTACACCTTC. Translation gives CASSLAEFYGYTF.

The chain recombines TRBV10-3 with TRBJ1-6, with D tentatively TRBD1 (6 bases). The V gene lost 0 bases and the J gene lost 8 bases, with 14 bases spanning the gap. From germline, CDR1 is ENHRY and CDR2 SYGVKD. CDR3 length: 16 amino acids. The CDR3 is CAISESAGGRDSPLHF. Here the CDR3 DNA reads TGTGCCATCAGTGAGTCTGCGGGGGGCAGGGATTCACCCCTCCACTTT.

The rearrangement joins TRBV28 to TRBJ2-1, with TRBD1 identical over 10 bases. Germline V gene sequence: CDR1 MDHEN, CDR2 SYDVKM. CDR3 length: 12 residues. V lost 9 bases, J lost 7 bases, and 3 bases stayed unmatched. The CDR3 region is CASRQGANEQFF. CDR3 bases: TGTGCCAGTAGACAGGGGGCAAATGAGCAGTTCTTC. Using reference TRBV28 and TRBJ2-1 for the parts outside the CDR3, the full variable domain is DVKVTQSSRYLVKRTGEKVFLECVQDMDHENMFWYRQDPGLGLRLIYFSYDVKMKEKGDIPEGYSVSREKKERFSLILESASTNQTSMYLCASRQGANEQFFGPGTRLTVL.

The CDR3 DNA reads as TGTGCCAGCAGCCACAGGGAGTCTAATGAAAAACTGTTTTTT. Its protein product is CASSHRESNEKLFF. This sequence joins TRBV7-9 and TRBJ1-4; possible D gene TRBD1, 6 bases. Germline V gives CDR1 SEHNR, CDR2 FQNEAQ (reference sequence). Deletions cut 5 bases from V and 3 bases from J, with 10 bases between. This CDR3 comprises 14 residues.

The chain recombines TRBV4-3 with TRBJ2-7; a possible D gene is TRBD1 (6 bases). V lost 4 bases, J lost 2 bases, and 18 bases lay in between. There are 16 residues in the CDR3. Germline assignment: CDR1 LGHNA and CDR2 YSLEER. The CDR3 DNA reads TGCGCCAGCAGCCCTTACCTCGATACAGGGACCTACGAGCAGTACTTC. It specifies CASSPYLDTGTYEQYF.

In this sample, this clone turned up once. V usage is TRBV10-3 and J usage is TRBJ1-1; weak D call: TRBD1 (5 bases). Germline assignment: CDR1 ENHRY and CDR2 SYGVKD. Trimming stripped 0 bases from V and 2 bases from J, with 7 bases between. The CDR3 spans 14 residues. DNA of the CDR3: TGTGCCATCAGTGAGTCAAGGGGAAACACTGAAGCTTTCTTT. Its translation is CAISESRGNTEAFF.

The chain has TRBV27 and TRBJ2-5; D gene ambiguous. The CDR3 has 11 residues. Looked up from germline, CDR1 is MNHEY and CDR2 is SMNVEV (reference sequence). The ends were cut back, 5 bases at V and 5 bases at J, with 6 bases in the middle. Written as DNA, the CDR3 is TGTGCCAGCAGTCCCGGGGAGACCCAGTACTTC. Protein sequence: CASSPGETQYF.

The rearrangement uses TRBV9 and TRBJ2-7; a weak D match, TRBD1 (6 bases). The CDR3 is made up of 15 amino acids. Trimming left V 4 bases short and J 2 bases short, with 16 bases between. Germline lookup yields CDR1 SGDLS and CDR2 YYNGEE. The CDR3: CASSPYGGHAYEQYF. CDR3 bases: TGTGCCAGCAGCCCGTATGGGGGCCATGCCTACGAGCAGTACTTC.

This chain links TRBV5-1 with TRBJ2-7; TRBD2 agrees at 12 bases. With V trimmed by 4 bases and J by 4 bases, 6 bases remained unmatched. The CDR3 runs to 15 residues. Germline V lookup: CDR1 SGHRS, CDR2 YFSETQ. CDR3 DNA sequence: TGCGCCAGCAGCCCCCTAGCGGGAGGGCCTTACGAGCAGTACTTC. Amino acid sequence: CASSPLAGGPYEQYF.

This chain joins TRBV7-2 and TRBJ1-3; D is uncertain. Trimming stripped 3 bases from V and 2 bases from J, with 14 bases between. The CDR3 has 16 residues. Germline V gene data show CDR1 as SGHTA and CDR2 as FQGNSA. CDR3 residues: CASSFRKEGPGNTIYF. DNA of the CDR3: TGTGCCAGCAGCTTTCGTAAGGAGGGCCCTGGAAACACCATATATTTT. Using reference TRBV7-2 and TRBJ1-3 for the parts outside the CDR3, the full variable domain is GAGVSQSPSNKVTEKGKDVELRCDPISGHTALYWYRQSLGQGLEFLIYFQGNSAPDKSGLPSDRFSAERTGGSVSTLTIQRTQQEDSAVYLCASSFRKEGPGNTIYFGEGSWLTVV.

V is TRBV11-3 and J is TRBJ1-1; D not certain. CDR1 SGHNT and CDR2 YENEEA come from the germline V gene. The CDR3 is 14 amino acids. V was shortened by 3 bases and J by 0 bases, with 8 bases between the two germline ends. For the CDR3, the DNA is TGTGCCAGCAGCTTGAACGGTGTGAACACTGAAGCTTTCTTT. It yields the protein CASSLNGVNTEAFF.

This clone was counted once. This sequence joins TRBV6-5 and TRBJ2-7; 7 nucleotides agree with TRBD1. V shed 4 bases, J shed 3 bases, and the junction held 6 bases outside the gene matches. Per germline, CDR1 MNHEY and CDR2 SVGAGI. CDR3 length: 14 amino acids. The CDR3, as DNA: TGTGCCAGCAGTTCGTCCGGGACAGACTACGAGCAGTACTTC. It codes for CASSSSGTDYEQYF.

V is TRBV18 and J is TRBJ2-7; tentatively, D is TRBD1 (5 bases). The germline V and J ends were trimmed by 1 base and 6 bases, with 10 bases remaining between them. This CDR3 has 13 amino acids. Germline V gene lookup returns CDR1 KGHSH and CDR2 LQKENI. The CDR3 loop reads CASSPHPRGEQYF. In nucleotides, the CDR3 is TGTGCCAGCTCACCACACCCTAGGGGCGAGCAGTACTTC.

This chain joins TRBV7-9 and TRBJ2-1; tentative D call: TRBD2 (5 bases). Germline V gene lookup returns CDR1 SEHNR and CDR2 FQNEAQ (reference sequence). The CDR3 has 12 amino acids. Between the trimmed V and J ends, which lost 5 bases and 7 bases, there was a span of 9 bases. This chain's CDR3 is CASSPTGNEQFF. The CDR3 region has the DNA TGTGCCAGCAGCCCAACGGGGAATGAGCAGTTCTTC.

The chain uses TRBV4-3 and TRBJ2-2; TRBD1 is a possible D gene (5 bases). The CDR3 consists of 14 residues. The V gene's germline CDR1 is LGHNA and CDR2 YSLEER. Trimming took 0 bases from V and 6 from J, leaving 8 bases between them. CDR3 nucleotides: TGCGCCAGCAGCCAAGAGTGGGGCCCCGGGGAGCTGTTTTTT. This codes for CASSQEWGPGELFF.

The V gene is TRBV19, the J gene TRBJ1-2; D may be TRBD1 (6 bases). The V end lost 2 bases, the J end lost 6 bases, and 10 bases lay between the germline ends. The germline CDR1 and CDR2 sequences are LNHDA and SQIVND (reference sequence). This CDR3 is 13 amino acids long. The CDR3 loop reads CASSINRANGYTF. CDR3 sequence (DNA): TGTGCCAGTAGTATAAACAGGGCGAATGGCTACACCTTC.

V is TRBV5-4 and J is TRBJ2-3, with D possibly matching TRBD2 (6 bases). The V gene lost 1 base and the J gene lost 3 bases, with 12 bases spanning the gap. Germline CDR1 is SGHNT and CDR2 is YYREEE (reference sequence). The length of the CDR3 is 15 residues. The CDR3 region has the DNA TGTGCCAGCAGCTTGCAACCGACTAGTACAGATACGCAGTATTTT. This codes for CASSLQPTSTDTQYF.

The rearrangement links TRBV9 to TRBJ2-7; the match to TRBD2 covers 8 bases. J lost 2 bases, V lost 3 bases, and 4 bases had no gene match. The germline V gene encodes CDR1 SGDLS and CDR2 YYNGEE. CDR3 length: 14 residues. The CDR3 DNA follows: TGTGCCAGCAGCGGTGCGGGAGGTGCCTACGAGCAGTACTTC. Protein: CASSGAGGAYEQYF.

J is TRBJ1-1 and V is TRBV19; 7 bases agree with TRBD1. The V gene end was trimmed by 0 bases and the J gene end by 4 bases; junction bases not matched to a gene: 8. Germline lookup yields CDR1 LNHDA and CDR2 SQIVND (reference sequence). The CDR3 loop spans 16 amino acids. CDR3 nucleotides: TGTGCCAGTAGTATAGATACTGTTCCAGGGGGCACTGAAGCTTTCTTT. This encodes CASSIDTVPGGTEAFF.